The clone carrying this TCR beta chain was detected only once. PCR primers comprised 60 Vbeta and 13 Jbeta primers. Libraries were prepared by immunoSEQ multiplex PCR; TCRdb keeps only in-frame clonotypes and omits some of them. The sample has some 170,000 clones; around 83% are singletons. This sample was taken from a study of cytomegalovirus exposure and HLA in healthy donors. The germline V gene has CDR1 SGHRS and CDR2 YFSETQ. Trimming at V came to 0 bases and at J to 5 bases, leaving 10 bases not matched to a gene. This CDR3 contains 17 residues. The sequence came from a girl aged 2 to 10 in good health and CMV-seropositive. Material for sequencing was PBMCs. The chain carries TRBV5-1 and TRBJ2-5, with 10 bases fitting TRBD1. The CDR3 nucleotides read TGCGCCAGCAGCTTGGGGATCCGGGACAGGGGTGCGGAGACCCAGTACTTC. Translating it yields CASSLGIRDRGAETQYF.